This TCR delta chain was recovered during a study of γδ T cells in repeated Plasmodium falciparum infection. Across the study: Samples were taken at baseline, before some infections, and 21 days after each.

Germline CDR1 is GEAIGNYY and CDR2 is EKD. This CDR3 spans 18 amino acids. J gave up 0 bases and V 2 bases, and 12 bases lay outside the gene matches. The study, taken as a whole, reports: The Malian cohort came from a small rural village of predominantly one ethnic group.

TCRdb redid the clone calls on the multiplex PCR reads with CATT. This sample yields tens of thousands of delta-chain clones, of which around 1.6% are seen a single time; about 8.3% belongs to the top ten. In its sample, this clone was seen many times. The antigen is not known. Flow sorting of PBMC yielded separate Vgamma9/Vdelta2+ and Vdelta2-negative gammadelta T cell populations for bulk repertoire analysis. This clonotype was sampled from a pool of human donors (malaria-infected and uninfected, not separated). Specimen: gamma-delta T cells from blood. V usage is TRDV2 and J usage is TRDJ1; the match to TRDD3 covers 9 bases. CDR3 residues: CACDSLRILGENTDKLIF. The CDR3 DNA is TGTGCCTGTGACAGTCTACGTATACTGGGGGAGAACACCGATAAACTCATCTTT.